The 19 T cell receptor beta chains presented below share a single source sample, sequenced in a study of blood T cells in healthy people across ages. A second PCR, run for roughly 6 to 11 cycles, used a sample-barcoded 5' primer plus a J-beta primer mix. Via MiXCR, TCRdb re-called the 5' RACE reads, giving one row per CDR3 protein. The table has around 1,000,000 distinct CDR3 sequences, roughly a quarter seen once. In addition, the sample was reused for a study of T cells of mothers and their children.

Sequenced material: blood. These receptors all come from a girl aged 2-15 years in good health.

This chain joins TRBV6-2 or TRBV6-3 and TRBJ2-5, with 9 positions matching TRBD1. The J call may be wrong; the DNA end is better matched by TRBJ2-7. Germline CDR1 reads MNHEY; CDR2 reads SVGEGT. This CDR3 region has 15 residues. Here the CDR3 reads CASSSTGTGSNEQYF. As DNA, the CDR3 is TGTGCCAGCAGCAGTACCGGGACAGGGTCCAACGAGCAGTACTTC.

The table lists this clonotype with many counts. This chain joins TRBV20-1 and TRBJ2-3; the D gene is possibly TRBD1 (5 bases). CDR3 length: 17 residues. Germline V gives CDR1 DFQATT, CDR2 SNEGSKA (reference sequence). The ends were cut back, 2 bases at V and 5 bases at J, with 23 bases in the middle. CDR3 in amino acids: CSARFDGMGHREDTQYF. CDR3 coding DNA: TGCAGTGCTAGATTTGATGGAATGGGGCATAGGGAAGATACGCAGTATTTT.

In this sample, this clonotype turned up a few times. The rearrangement joins TRBV10-3 to TRBJ2-5; 7 nucleotides match TRBD1. The tail of the sequence fits TRBJ2-7 better, so the J call may be wrong. Germline loops: CDR1 ENHRY, CDR2 SYGVKD. This CDR3 has 14 amino acids. The chain's CDR3 is CAIRPGQKDYEQYF. In nucleotides, the CDR3 is TGTGCCATCAGGCCGGGACAGAAGGATTACGAGCAGTACTTC.

The J gene is TRBJ1-3, the V gene TRBV12-3 or TRBV12-4, with D uncertain. The germline V and J ends were trimmed by 3 bases and 2 bases, with 14 bases remaining between them. This CDR3 is 16 amino acids long. CDR3 residues: CASSFLGGAAGNTIYF. The CDR3 DNA reads TGTGCCAGCAGTTTTCTAGGAGGTGCAGCTGGAAACACCATATATTTT.

The gene calls are TRBV6-2 or TRBV6-3 and TRBJ2-1; the match to TRBD1 covers 7 bases. Germline CDR1 is MNHEY and CDR2 is SVGEGT. CDR3 length: 14 residues. The trim removed 2 bases at V and 6 bases at J, leaving 4 bases unmatched. The CDR3 sequence is CASSYVRQGNEQFF. For the CDR3, the DNA is TGTGCCAGCAGTTACGTGCGACAGGGCAATGAGCAGTTCTTC.

The chain combines TRBV10-3 with TRBJ2-1; 10 bases match TRBD1. CDR1 and CDR2 from the germline V gene are ENHRY and SYGVKD. With V trimmed by 6 bases and J by 8 bases, 4 bases remained unmatched. The CDR3 spans 13 residues. The CDR3 DNA follows: TGTGCCATCAGGGACAGGGGGGAAGATGAGCAGTTCTTC. Its protein product is CAIRDRGEDEQFF.

This chain links TRBV5-1 with TRBJ2-2; D not resolved. Germline loops: CDR1 SGHRS, CDR2 YFSETQ. This CDR3 is built from 17 residues. Deletions cut 0 bases from V and 4 bases from J, with 16 bases between. CDR3 DNA sequence: TGCGCCAGCAGCTTGGGTGCCAGGTATTACGCCACCGGGGAGCTGTTTTTT. It encodes CASSLGARYYATGELFF.

The chain recombines TRBV27 with TRBJ2-2; D uncertain. Germline V gene data show CDR1 as MNHEY and CDR2 as SMNVEV (reference sequence). This CDR3 comprises 16 residues. V shed 2 bases and J shed 5 bases, with 15 bases lying between them. The CDR3 bases are TGTGCCAGCAGTTTAACTCCTATGACTCCTACCGGGGAGCTGTTTTTT. It yields the protein CASSLTPMTPTGELFF.

This chain links TRBV12-3 or TRBV12-4 with TRBJ1-4; tentatively, D is TRBD1 (5 bases). V shed 5 bases and J shed 13 bases, with 17 bases lying between them. This CDR3 region has 13 residues. The chain's CDR3 is CASSPGTQRRLFF. The DNA for the CDR3 is TGTGCCAGCAGTCCCGGGACTCAAAGGAGACTGTTTTTT.

This chain links TRBV20-1 with TRBJ2-1, with D possibly matching TRBD2 (7 bases). Trimming took 5 bases from V and 2 from J, leaving 19 bases between them. The CDR3 length is 16 residues. Germline V gene sequence: CDR1 DFQATT, CDR2 SNEGSKA (reference sequence). In DNA, the CDR3 is TGCAGTGCTCGGGGGGCGGCTGCATCTACCTACAATGAGCAGTTCTTC. Translated, it gives CSARGAAASTYNEQFF.

This clonotype appeared a few times. The genes are TRBV4-1 and TRBJ2-7; 9 nucleotides agree with TRBD2. The CDR3 extends over 14 amino acids. Germline assignment: CDR1 MGHRA and CDR2 YSYEKL. J was trimmed by 3 bases and V by 1 base; bases with no gene match: 1. CDR3 loop: CASSQVLAGYEQYF. The CDR3 DNA follows: TGCGCCAGCAGCCAAGTACTAGCGGGCTACGAGCAGTACTTC.

Only a few counts were recorded for this clonotype. The CDR3 DNA reads as TGCAGTGCCGGCCGGACTAGCGGGGGGCAGGGGCTCTACAATGAGCAGTTCTTC. Translating it yields CSAGRTSGGQGLYNEQFF. The chain is built from TRBV20-1 and TRBJ2-1, with 14 bases fitting TRBD2. The V segment lost 6 bases and the J segment 3 bases; nucleotides outside the gene matches: 13. The V gene's germline CDR1 is DFQATT and CDR2 SNEGSKA (reference sequence). The CDR3 spans 18 residues.

The rearrangement links TRBV12-3 or TRBV12-4 to TRBJ1-1; tentatively, D is TRBD1 (5 bases). The CDR3 covers 13 residues. V dropped 7 bases and J dropped 3 bases, with 12 bases sitting between them. The CDR3 nucleotides are TGTGCCAGCACGAGGGGAAGGGACACTGAAGCTTTCTTT. Translation: CASTRGRDTEAFF.

As concerns this clonotype: One junction end does not reproduce the germline sequence, and a read error may be involved. The chain is built from TRBV7-9 and TRBJ2-7, with D possibly being TRBD1 or TRBD2 (7 bases each). The V gene's germline CDR1 is SEHNR and CDR2 FQNEAQ (reference sequence). The CDR3 has 11 amino acids. DNA for the CDR3: TGTGCCAGCACCCAGGGGGGGCCAGGGTTCTTC. It is translated as CASTQGGPGFF. The full variable domain, in which reference TRBV7-9 and TRBJ2-7 provide the parts outside the CDR3, is DTGVSQNPRHKITKRGQNVTFRCDPISEHNRLYWYRQTLGQGPEFLTYFQNEAQLEKSRLLSDRFSAERPKGSFSTLEIQRTEQGDSAMYLCASTQGGPGFFGPGTRLTVT.

The rearrangement uses TRBV12-5 and TRBJ1-1; D call uncertain. This CDR3 contains 12 residues. From germline, CDR1 is LGHNT and CDR2 FRNRAP. V was clipped by 3 bases and J by 1 base, with 3 bases between them. DNA of the CDR3: TGTGCTAGTGGTTTTGAGAACACTGAAGCTTTCTTT. Translated, it gives CASGFENTEAFF.

This clonotype was seen more than once but under ten times. The V call is TRBV4-3, the J call TRBJ1-2; no firm D call. This CDR3 spans 15 amino acids. Looked up from germline, CDR1 is LGHNA and CDR2 is YSLEER. With 0 bases removed from V and 4 bases from J, the gap between germline ends came to 12 bases. The DNA for the CDR3 is TGCGCCAGCAGCCAAGATCGGCTAGGACTCTATGGCTACACCTTC. Its protein product is CASSQDRLGLYGYTF.

V and J are TRBV28 and TRBJ2-1, with D perhaps TRBD2 (7 bases). With 5 bases removed from V and 3 bases from J, the gap between germline ends came to 29 bases. The length of the CDR3 is 20 residues. Germline V gene sequence: CDR1 MDHEN, CDR2 SYDVKM. CDR3 protein: CASSGEGELKGGVGYNEQFF. In DNA, the CDR3 is TGTGCCAGCAGTGGCGAAGGGGAACTAAAGGGGGGGGTTGGCTACAATGAGCAGTTCTTC.

In this sample, this clonotype turned up a few times. V is TRBV7-9 and J is TRBJ1-1, with D unclear. The CDR3 has 15 amino acids. Trimming removed 3 bases at V and 2 bases at J, with 13 bases between. Germline V lookup: CDR1 SEHNR, CDR2 FQNEAQ (reference sequence). DNA of the CDR3: TGTGCCAGCAGCTTCCCCGGTAAGACCAACACTGAAGCTTTCTTT. Its protein product is CASSFPGKTNTEAFF.

This clonotype was seen repeatedly, ten times or more. The V and J genes are TRBV12-3 or TRBV12-4 and TRBJ1-1; D is undetermined. The CDR3 length is 10 residues. Trimming removed 6 bases from V and 8 bases from J, with 7 bases in between. The CDR3 DNA reads as TGTGCCAGCAGGTCGACCGAAGCTTTCTTT. As protein: CASRSTEAFF.